The entry below gives a single T cell receptor (beta chain) sequence along with its context. Its antigen is undetermined. The sample originates from a study of T cell responses to AZD1222 COVID-19 vaccine. The study, taken as a whole, reports: Baseline serostatus was positive in only a handful of AZD1222 recipients. White British ancestry dominated among donors, who included more females, and clonal diversity was possibly underestimated.

V trimming: 5 bases; J trimming: 7 bases; junction bases outside the gene matches: 19. This CDR3 is built from 17 residues. Germline V gene sequence: CDR1 SGHVS, CDR2 FQNEAQ. Some clones are missing from TCRdb's copy, which holds only in-frame ones; the method was immunoSEQ multiplex PCR. The sample records 80,000 to 90,000 clones, approximately 88% being singletons. The chain carries TRBV7-8 and TRBJ2-5; 7 nucleotides match TRBD2. The specimen was peripheral blood, collected 28 days after the second AZD1222 dose. This receptor was identified in an adult who received the AZD1222 COVID-19 vaccine. The CDR3 DNA is TGTGCCAGCAGCCCGTTTCGGGCGGGGGTTTCGCTTGGGACCCAGTACTTC. It yields the protein CASSPFRAGVSLGTQYF.